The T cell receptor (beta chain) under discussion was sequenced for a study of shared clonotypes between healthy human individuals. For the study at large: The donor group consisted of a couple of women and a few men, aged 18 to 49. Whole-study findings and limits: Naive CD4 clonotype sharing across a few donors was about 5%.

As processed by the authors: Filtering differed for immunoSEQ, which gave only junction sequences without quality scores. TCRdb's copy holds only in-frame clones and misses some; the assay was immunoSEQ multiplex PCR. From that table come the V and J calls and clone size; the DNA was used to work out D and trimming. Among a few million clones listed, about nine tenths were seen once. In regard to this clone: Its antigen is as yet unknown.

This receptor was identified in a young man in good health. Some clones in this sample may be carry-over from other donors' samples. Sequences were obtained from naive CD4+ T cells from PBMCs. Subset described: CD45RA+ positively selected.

The CDR3 region is CASSRDRSYNEQFF. CDR3 in DNA: TGCGCCAGCAGCCGGGACAGGAGTTACAATGAGCAGTTCTTC. The gene calls are TRBV10-1 and TRBJ2-1; 8 bases agree with TRBD1. CDR1 and CDR2 from the germline V gene are WNHNN and SYGVQD (reference sequence). With V trimmed by 6 bases and J by 4 bases, 5 bases remained unmatched. The CDR3 loop spans 14 amino acids.